Included here is one T cell receptor (beta chain) sequence, with context. The sample is drawn from a study of blood T cell repertoires in COVID-19. As for the study in general: From the United States, Italy and Spain came samples of acute and convalescent COVID-19. PBMCs, B-cell-depleted T cells, or T cells provided the cDNA or gDNA that made up the material.

In the authors' methods: Reference gene primer amplification gave estimated nucleated cell counts. Sequencing used immunoSEQ multiplex PCR; TCRdb keeps in-frame clones, though not all of them. For V, J and clone size, that table is used; D and trimming come from the DNA. The table has about 39,000 clones, more than 80% seen once. CDR3 length: 12 residues. The germline V and J ends were trimmed by 4 bases and 6 bases, with 7 bases remaining between them. Germline lookup yields CDR1 SGHTA and CDR2 FQGTGA. V and J are TRBV7-3 and TRBJ2-1; D is undetermined. Specimen: peripheral blood. This TCR derives from a man in his sixties in a cohort sampled during active COVID-19. The DNA for the CDR3 is TGTGCCAGCAGCTCGCGTCTCAATGAGCAGTTCTTC. It specifies CASSSRLNEQFF.